The clone carrying this TCR beta chain was observed a few times. The target antigen is unknown. CDR3 size: 15 residues. The V segment lost 4 bases and the J segment 5 bases; nucleotides outside the gene matches: 8. Libraries for TCR beta were made by quantitative 5'-RACE with molecular barcodes. TCRdb itself ran the 5' RACE reads through MiXCR, one entry per CDR3 protein. Of over 700,000 distinct CDR3 sequences in the sample, under 20% were seen once. The record originates from a study of CD8 T cells in ankylosing spondylitis. Findings of the study overall: Past research had described some motif variants in reactive arthritis synovial fluid and blood. A TCR beta motif made of fewer than ten highly homologous variants seemed typical of ankylosing spondylitis blood.

The V and J genes are TRBV12-3 or TRBV12-4 and TRBJ2-5, with TRBD2 matching 9 bases. The clonotype comes from a male donor with ankylosing spondylitis. The sequenced material came from blood, either unsorted or a sorted T cell fraction (not recorded which). In DNA form, the CDR3 reads TGTGCCAGCAGTTCTGGGCTAGCGGGGTGGGAGACCCAGTACTTC. This codes for CASSSGLAGWETQYF.